This T cell receptor (beta chain) was sequenced in a study of long-term antiretroviral therapy in people with HIV. General study results and limits: The range of CDR3 lengths in HIV repertoires proved narrower than that found in controls. Collection of the blood took place between the mid-2000s and the late 2010s. The ART regimens in use then may have been less effective than current ones.

CDR3 length: 15 amino acids. CDR1 is ENHRY and CDR2 is SYGVKD in the germline V gene. The V end lost 0 bases, the J end lost 6 bases, and 12 bases lay between the germline ends. Comment on this clone: Its antigen is currently unknown.

Until DNA extraction, the samples held between roughly 1-10 million cryopreserved PBMC. This was the immunoSEQ v3.0 assay at survey level. Data came from immunoSEQ multiplex PCR; TCRdb stores just in-frame clones and leaves some out. Counted here are approximately 12,000 clones, around 80% occurring once; the ten biggest clones make up 15% to 20%. The sequence came from a man in his forties or fifties with HIV. The V and J genes are TRBV10-3 and TRBJ1-5; the D gene is possibly TRBD1 (5 bases). The sequencing here drew on unsorted PBMCs, taken 8 to 8.5 years after starting antiretroviral therapy. The CDR3 DNA sequence: TGTGCCATCAGTGAGTCCGGGACGTCGGGTCAGCCCCAGCATTTT. This encodes CAISESGTSGQPQHF.